A selection of T cell receptor beta chains follows, all from one sample in a study of T cell responses to AZD1222 COVID-19 vaccine. Clones were read by immunoSEQ multiplex PCR, and TCRdb kept only the in-frame ones, dropping some. The sample contains about 76,000 clones, roughly 80% of which appear only once. The sample here was peripheral blood, taken 28 days after the second dose of the MenACWY control vaccine. The origin of the receptors is an adult who received the MenACWY meningococcal vaccine as a control. The CDR3 runs from the conserved cysteine through the conserved F or W. Each record gives: V gene, clone size, D gene, J gene, CDR3 DNA, CDR3 protein. The D gene is left open where the match is weak. Some rows mark clone size as missing; the rest say once, few, many or name a class of expanded clone.

v_call: TRBV6-5
clone_size: .
d_call: .
j_call: TRBJ1-3
cdr3_nt: TGTGCCAGCAGCGCTACACGTCTCTCTGGAAACACCATATATTTT
cdr3_aa: CASSATRLSGNTIYF

v_call: TRBV6-5
clone_size: large
d_call: TRBD1
j_call: TRBJ2-7
cdr3_nt: TGTGCCAGCAGCCAAGGACAGGAAGGGTTTAACGAGCAGTACTTC
cdr3_aa: CASSQGQEGFNEQYF

v_call: TRBV2
clone_size: .
d_call: .
j_call: TRBJ2-5
cdr3_nt: TGTGCCAGCAAAAGCTTGGCGGGGCTAGGGGTGGACCAGTACTTC
cdr3_aa: CASKSLAGLGVDQYF

v_call: TRBV5-6
clone_size: .
d_call: .
j_call: TRBJ2-2
cdr3_nt: TGTGCCAGCAGCTTGGATGTTGGGGGGCGAACCGGGGAGCTGTTTTTT
cdr3_aa: CASSLDVGGRTGELFF

v_call: TRBV2
clone_size: .
d_call: .
j_call: TRBJ1-2
cdr3_nt: TGTGCCAGCAGAGACGTGGTACCCAACTATGGCTACACCTTC
cdr3_aa: CASRDVVPNYGYTF

v_call: TRBV6-5
clone_size: .
d_call: TRBD1
j_call: TRBJ1-5
cdr3_nt: TGTGCCAGCAGTTGGACAGGGGGCGATCAGCCCCAGCATTTT
cdr3_aa: CASSWTGGDQPQHF

v_call: TRBV2
clone_size: .
d_call: .
j_call: TRBJ1-2
cdr3_nt: TGTGCCAGCAGTGCTCACACCAACTATGGCTACACCTTC
cdr3_aa: CASSAHTNYGYTF

v_call: TRBV28
clone_size: .
d_call: TRBD1
j_call: TRBJ2-7
cdr3_nt: TGTGCAACCGGGACAGGGGAAGGCGAGCAGTACTTC
cdr3_aa: CATGTGEGEQYF

v_call: TRBV28
clone_size: .
d_call: TRBD1
j_call: TRBJ1-2
cdr3_nt: TGTGCCAGCACCGCGACAGGGATCTATGGCTACACCTTC
cdr3_aa: CASTATGIYGYTF

v_call: TRBV3-1/TRBV3-2
clone_size: .
d_call: TRBD2
j_call: TRBJ2-2
cdr3_nt: TGTGCCAGCAGCCAGGCGGGACTAGCGGGAGCGGGCACCGGGGAGCTGTTTTTT
cdr3_aa: CASSQAGLAGAGTGELFF

v_call: TRBV5-1
clone_size: .
d_call: .
j_call: TRBJ1-1
cdr3_nt: TGCGCCAGCAGCTTGAGCGGGGGGAAAACTGAAGCTTTCTTT
cdr3_aa: CASSLSGGKTEAFF

v_call: TRBV6-5
clone_size: .
d_call: .
j_call: TRBJ1-4
cdr3_nt: TGTGCCAGCAGTAGGCGGGCCACTAATGAAAAACTGTTTTTT
cdr3_aa: CASSRRATNEKLFF

v_call: TRBV14
clone_size: .
d_call: .
j_call: TRBJ1-6
cdr3_nt: TGTGCCAGCAGCCAAAGTGCTGGGGTCGGTTCACCCCTCCACTTT
cdr3_aa: CASSQSAGVGSPLHF

v_call: TRBV5-8
clone_size: .
d_call: TRBD2
j_call: TRBJ2-1
cdr3_nt: TGTGCCAGCAGCTTGCAAGGTTTGAGCGGGGGGTCCTACAATGAGCAGTTCTTC
cdr3_aa: CASSLQGLSGGSYNEQFF

v_call: TRBV4-3
clone_size: .
d_call: .
j_call: TRBJ1-4
cdr3_nt: TGCGCCAGCAGTCTCGACAGGTCCTCTGAAAAACTGTTTTTT
cdr3_aa: CASSLDRSSEKLFF

v_call: TRBV6-2/TRBV6-3
clone_size: few
d_call: .
j_call: TRBJ1-5
cdr3_nt: TGTGCCAGCAGTTACTCGGTAGTTAGCAATCAGCCCCAGCATTTT
cdr3_aa: CASSYSVVSNQPQHF

v_call: TRBV6-5
clone_size: .
d_call: TRBD1
j_call: TRBJ1-5
cdr3_nt: TGTGCCAGCAGCCCCGATACAGGGGACTATCAGCCCCAGCATTTT
cdr3_aa: CASSPDTGDYQPQHF

v_call: TRBV28
clone_size: .
d_call: .
j_call: TRBJ1-5
cdr3_nt: TGTGCCAGCAGTTTAACGGGGGCGGGGAGCATTACGCCCCAGCATTTT
cdr3_aa: CASSLTGAGSITPQHF

v_call: TRBV10-1
clone_size: .
d_call: .
j_call: TRBJ2-3
cdr3_nt: TGCGCCAGCGGCCCCCGGGTTAGCGGAACTACTAGCACAGATACGCAGTATTTT
cdr3_aa: CASGPRVSGTTSTDTQYF

v_call: TRBV13
clone_size: .
d_call: .
j_call: TRBJ2-3
cdr3_nt: TGTGCCAGCAGCTATCCCCCCCAAAGCACAGATACGCAGTATTTT
cdr3_aa: CASSYPPQSTDTQYF

v_call: TRBV4-3
clone_size: .
d_call: .
j_call: TRBJ2-2
cdr3_nt: TGCGCCAGCAGCCAAGTAGTGTCCGGGGAGCTGTTTTTT
cdr3_aa: CASSQVVSGELFF

v_call: TRBV15
clone_size: .
d_call: TRBD2
j_call: TRBJ2-1
cdr3_nt: TGTGCCACCAGCAGGGCTAGCGGGGGGCTTAACAATGAGCAGTTCTTC
cdr3_aa: CATSRASGGLNNEQFF

v_call: TRBV12-3/TRBV12-4
clone_size: .
d_call: TRBD1
j_call: TRBJ1-2
cdr3_nt: TGTGCCAGCCACGACAGGGGAACTTATGGCTACACCTTC
cdr3_aa: CASHDRGTYGYTF

v_call: TRBV12-3/TRBV12-4
clone_size: few
d_call: .
j_call: TRBJ1-1
cdr3_nt: TGTGCCAGCAGTGTTACTAGAGAGGCTTTCTTT
cdr3_aa: CASSVTREAFF

v_call: TRBV7-2
clone_size: .
d_call: .
j_call: TRBJ1-1
cdr3_nt: TGTGCCAGCAGCTTAGATTTGGGGACAGAAGCTTTCTTT
cdr3_aa: CASSLDLGTEAFF

v_call: TRBV5-4
clone_size: .
d_call: TRBD2
j_call: TRBJ2-3
cdr3_nt: TGTGCCAGCAGCCCGAGCGGGACTAGCGGCACAGATACGCAGTATTTT
cdr3_aa: CASSPSGTSGTDTQYF

v_call: TRBV7-9
clone_size: once
d_call: .
j_call: TRBJ2-1
cdr3_nt: TGTGCCAGCAGTTCCAACAGGGACGAATACAATGAGCAGTTCTTC
cdr3_aa: CASSSNRDEYNEQFF

v_call: TRBV28
clone_size: .
d_call: TRBD2
j_call: TRBJ2-1
cdr3_nt: TGTGCCAGCAGTTCGCCGGGACTAGCGGCCGTGCGGCAGTTCTTC
cdr3_aa: CASSSPGLAAVRQFF

v_call: TRBV19
clone_size: .
d_call: TRBD2
j_call: TRBJ2-3
cdr3_nt: TGTGCCAGTAGTATACGGGGGGGATGGGGAGATACGCAGTATTTT
cdr3_aa: CASSIRGGWGDTQYF

v_call: TRBV9
clone_size: .
d_call: .
j_call: TRBJ2-1
cdr3_nt: TGTGCCAGCAGCGTAGGCCTTGGAGTAGTCGATGAGCAGTTCTTC
cdr3_aa: CASSVGLGVVDEQFF

v_call: TRBV11-2
clone_size: .
d_call: .
j_call: TRBJ2-7
cdr3_nt: TGTGCCAGCAGCTTAATCGTCGGGGGCGGCGAGCAGTACTTC
cdr3_aa: CASSLIVGGGEQYF

v_call: TRBV4-2
clone_size: .
d_call: .
j_call: TRBJ1-2
cdr3_nt: TGTGCCAGCAGCCAAGAAGTGTCCCGGACGGACTTACGTGGCTACACCTTC
cdr3_aa: CASSQEVSRTDLRGYTF

v_call: TRBV5-6
clone_size: .
d_call: .
j_call: TRBJ1-2
cdr3_nt: TGTGCCAGCAGCCCCCCGGCCCTTGCGGGTGGCTACACCTTC
cdr3_aa: CASSPPALAGGYTF

v_call: TRBV5-6
clone_size: .
d_call: .
j_call: TRBJ1-3
cdr3_nt: TGTGCCAGCAGCTTGGCAAGGCCCATATCTGGAAACACCATATATTTT
cdr3_aa: CASSLARPISGNTIYF

v_call: TRBV28
clone_size: .
d_call: TRBD1
j_call: TRBJ1-5
cdr3_nt: TGTGCCAGCAGTTTACCAGGGGGCGCGGAGCCCCAGCATTTT
cdr3_aa: CASSLPGGAEPQHF

v_call: TRBV2
clone_size: .
d_call: .
j_call: TRBJ2-7
cdr3_nt: TGTGCCAGCAGGGAGGTGGGGGAGGCGTTAGGCGAGCAGTACTTC
cdr3_aa: CASREVGEALGEQYF

v_call: TRBV5-4
clone_size: .
d_call: TRBD1
j_call: TRBJ1-2
cdr3_nt: TGTGCCAGCAGCATTGGGGGCAGGGGGTTAGGCGGCTACACCTTC
cdr3_aa: CASSIGGRGLGGYTF

v_call: TRBV19
clone_size: .
d_call: TRBD2
j_call: TRBJ2-1
cdr3_nt: TGTGCCAGTAGTATAACTAGCGGGGGATCGTATGAGCAGTTCTTC
cdr3_aa: CASSITSGGSYEQFF

v_call: TRBV6-2/TRBV6-3
clone_size: .
d_call: .
j_call: TRBJ1-1
cdr3_nt: TGTGCCAGCAGCCCCGTAGGGCGGCTGGCTTTCTTT
cdr3_aa: CASSPVGRLAFF

v_call: TRBV28
clone_size: .
d_call: .
j_call: TRBJ1-1
cdr3_nt: TGTGCCAGCAGTCTGGAGGGGACTGCTTTCTTT
cdr3_aa: CASSLEGTAFF

v_call: TRBV5-4
clone_size: .
d_call: .
j_call: TRBJ2-5
cdr3_nt: TGTGCCAGCAGCTTAGGAGTGGGGGAGACCCAGTACTTC
cdr3_aa: CASSLGVGETQYF

v_call: TRBV6-5
clone_size: .
d_call: .
j_call: TRBJ2-7
cdr3_nt: TGTGCCACTCAGGGGACCTACGAGCAGTACTTC
cdr3_aa: CATQGTYEQYF

v_call: TRBV5-1
clone_size: few
d_call: TRBD1
j_call: TRBJ2-1
cdr3_nt: TGCGCCAGCAGCCTACAACCAGGGGGCAATGAGCAGTTCTTC
cdr3_aa: CASSLQPGGNEQFF

v_call: TRBV6-1
clone_size: .
d_call: TRBD2
j_call: TRBJ2-1
cdr3_nt: TGTGCCAGCAGTGAAGAGGTAGCGGGAGAGAATGAGCAGTTCTTC
cdr3_aa: CASSEEVAGENEQFF

v_call: TRBV6-2/TRBV6-3
clone_size: .
d_call: TRBD1
j_call: TRBJ1-2
cdr3_nt: TGTGCCAGCAGTTTGGACAGGGCGGTAAGAGGCTACACCTTC
cdr3_aa: CASSLDRAVRGYTF

v_call: TRBV4-2
clone_size: .
d_call: TRBD2
j_call: TRBJ2-2
cdr3_nt: TGTGCCAGCAGCCAAGAGGGCCTAGCGGGGGCCCCGAACACCGGGGAGCTGTTTTTT
cdr3_aa: CASSQEGLAGAPNTGELFF

v_call: TRBV3-1/TRBV3-2
clone_size: .
d_call: .
j_call: TRBJ2-3
cdr3_nt: TGTGCCAGCAGTCTAAGGGCAGGGATCGAAGCAGATACGCAGTATTTT
cdr3_aa: CASSLRAGIEADTQYF

v_call: TRBV27
clone_size: once
d_call: .
j_call: TRBJ2-1
cdr3_nt: TGTGCCAGCAGTTTACGGGCATTCGGCAATGAGCAGTTCTTC
cdr3_aa: CASSLRAFGNEQFF

v_call: TRBV5-1
clone_size: .
d_call: .
j_call: TRBJ2-2
cdr3_nt: TGCGCCAGCAGCGGGGGCCTCCGAGAAACCGGGGAGCTGTTTTTT
cdr3_aa: CASSGGLRETGELFF

v_call: TRBV19
clone_size: .
d_call: .
j_call: TRBJ2-7
cdr3_nt: TGTGCCAGTAGTATAGAATTCAGGGATCACGAGCAGTACTTC
cdr3_aa: CASSIEFRDHEQYF

v_call: TRBV3-1/TRBV3-2
clone_size: .
d_call: .
j_call: TRBJ2-7
cdr3_nt: TGTGCCAGCAGCCCCCGGGGTTACAGGACCTACGAGCAGTACTTC
cdr3_aa: CASSPRGYRTYEQYF

v_call: TRBV28
clone_size: .
d_call: TRBD2
j_call: TRBJ2-7
cdr3_nt: TGTGCCAGCACGTCCACCGTGATTACGACTAGCGGGGGGCGCGAGCAGTACTTC
cdr3_aa: CASTSTVITTSGGREQYF

v_call: TRBV4-1
clone_size: few
d_call: TRBD1
j_call: TRBJ1-3
cdr3_nt: TGCGCCAGCAGCCAAGAGGGACAGCCTAACTCTGGAAACACCATATATTTT
cdr3_aa: CASSQEGQPNSGNTIYF

v_call: TRBV5-4
clone_size: .
d_call: TRBD2
j_call: TRBJ2-1
cdr3_nt: TGTGCCAGCAGCTTGGGCGGGAGAGTGGCCAATGAGCAGTTCTTC
cdr3_aa: CASSLGGRVANEQFF

v_call: TRBV27
clone_size: .
d_call: TRBD1
j_call: TRBJ1-2
cdr3_nt: TGTGCCAGCAGAAGTTTTGAGGATACAGGGGGAAAGCGCTACACCTTC
cdr3_aa: CASRSFEDTGGKRYTF

v_call: TRBV3-1/TRBV3-2
clone_size: .
d_call: TRBD2
j_call: TRBJ2-3
cdr3_nt: TGTGCCAGCAGCCAAGTAACTAGCGGGAGCACAGATACGCAGTATTTT
cdr3_aa: CASSQVTSGSTDTQYF

v_call: TRBV4-1
clone_size: .
d_call: .
j_call: TRBJ2-1
cdr3_nt: TGCGCCAGCAGCCACCCCGGAGGGGCGCTTTATAATGAGCAGTTCTTC
cdr3_aa: CASSHPGGALYNEQFF